This T cell receptor beta chain originates from a study of shared clonotypes between healthy human individuals. None of the donors, who were healthy HIV-negative adults, had recently had acute infections or vaccinations. This CDR3 comprises 12 residues. Looked up from germline, CDR1 is SQVTM and CDR2 is ANQGSEA. In its sample, this clone was seen once. The antigen remains unidentified. Study observations and caveats: Memory subsets generally showed smaller estimated richness than naive subsets did. A handful of donors had around 5.5% of their naive CD4 clonotypes in common.

For each subset, genomic DNA was distributed in equal portions over several immunoSEQ plates. Produced via immunoSEQ multiplex PCR; TCRdb's table is partial and in-frame only. The sample has some 2 million clones, 85% to 95% seen once. Sequenced sample: naive CD4+ T cells sorted from blood. Regarding subset: CD45RA+ positively selected. V usage is TRBV29-1 and J usage is TRBJ1-1; D gene uncertain. This receptor was identified in a man aged 18 to 35 in good health. CDR3 sequence (DNA): TGCAGGGTCTCTAACATGAACACTGAAGCTTTCTTT. Protein: CRVSNMNTEAFF.